This T cell receptor (beta chain) was found in a study of blood T cell repertoires in COVID-19 (dated by TCRdb to 2018 to 2021). Study-level background: Samples from collaborators originated in the United States, Italy and Spain and spanned both the acute and convalescent phases of COVID-19. The material from the prospective study consisted of cDNA or gDNA derived from T cells, B-cell-depleted T cells, or PBMCs. The dataset comprised deeply sampled blood TCRbeta repertoires from subjects exposed to, actively infected with, or recovered from COVID-19. The repertoires were made available in a free public database intended to serve as a resource for research on the immune response to SARS-CoV-2. Samples were obtained from the ongoing ImmuneRACE study (first 160 participants) and from some 1,300 subjects provided by 6 global collaborators. Sample metadata almost always included a de-identified subject ID, COVID-19 status, age in years and sex. Where available, HLA class I and class II types were taken from metadata supplied by the sample provider and were not determined by assay-based typing. Paper-wide results and their limitations: How much clinical and demographic metadata was included differed by source and by participant, and the metadata was provided uncurated.

Concerning this clone: Its antigen target is currently unknown. No clone much larger than this one lies a single base away; base qualities are absent.

Collaborating institutions collected whole blood in K2EDTA tubes following their own protocols. For TCRbeta analysis, collaborator samples were shipped as frozen whole blood, as isolated PBMCs, or as DNA extracted from either sample type. V is pruned by 5 bases and J by 5 bases, leaving 8 bases of the junction without a gene match. Counted from cysteine to phenylalanine, this CDR3 has 13 amino acids. This entry keeps only the CDR3 DNA: 39 bases, framed from base 1. CDR1 and CDR2 are drawn from the germline V gene: SQVTM, ANQGSEA. TCRbeta CDR3 regions were amplified from genomic DNA using the immunoSEQ Assay, a bias-controlled multiplex PCR. Turning to the authors' computational methods: Within the assay, amplification of reference gene primers was used to estimate how many nucleated cells each sample contained. To quantify the absolute abundance of each unique TCRbeta CDR3 rearrangement, sequence reads were collapsed and filtered. Productive Simpson clonality was computed per sample as the square root of Simpson's diversity index over productive rearrangements. TCRdb obtained this table from immuneACCESS and retained in-frame rearrangements with V and J assigned. These tables miss some clones; where compared with another copy, unresolved V genes account for less than half of the shortfall, and the remainder is unexplained. That table is the source of V, J and clone size, and D and trimming were worked out from the DNA. This sample lists more than 200,000 clones; about nine tenths were detected once. Of the sample, 4.4% is held by the ten largest clones.

The clonotype comes from a man in his fifties or sixties with acute or convalescent COVID-19. Sequenced sample: peripheral blood. The chain joins TRBV29-1 to TRBJ2-5; 7 junctional bases match TRBD1. This receptor has the CDR3 CSVPLTGAETQYF. The DNA is TGCAGCGTTCCACTTACAGGGGCGGAGACCCAGTACTTC.